These T cell receptor beta chains were read from a single sample in a study of cytomegalovirus exposure and HLA in healthy donors. The protocol was immunoSEQ multiplex PCR, while the TCRdb copy is restricted to in-frame clones and leaves out a portion. This table has approximately 73,000 clones, over 70% appearing once. The specimen sequenced was PBMCs. The source of these receptors is a middle-aged woman in good health and CMV-seropositive. Each CDR3 is given with its conserved first and last residue. A D gene is named only where the DNA matches it firmly. Size tells how often a clone was seen (once, few, many) or the class of an expanded clone, and some rows leave it out.

size,D,J,length,V,DNA,CDR3
-,-,TRBJ2-5,15,TRBV19,TGTGCCAGTAGTATCTCAGCTCAGGGATTAGAGACCCAGTACTTC,CASSISAQGLETQYF
-,-,TRBJ1-3,15,TRBV2,TGTGCCAGCAGTCCCCTTGGGAGCTCTGGAAACACCATATATTTT,CASSPLGSSGNTIYF
once,-,TRBJ1-1,13,TRBV2,TGTGCCAGCAGCCCGTTCGTAGACACTGAAGCTTTCTTT,CASSPFVDTEAFF
-,TRBD1,TRBJ2-7,16,TRBV2,TGTGCCAGCAGTGAGTACGGACAGGGCTTTAAGGACGAGCAGTACTTC,CASSEYGQGFKDEQYF
-,TRBD2,TRBJ2-5,17,TRBV4-2,TGTGCCAGCAGCCAAGTGAGGCGGGGGTCTATCCCAGAGACCCAGTACTTC,CASSQVRRGSIPETQYF
once,-,TRBJ2-1,15,TRBV7-6,TGTGCCAGCAGCTTAAACGGGGAATCCCTCAAGGAGCAGTTCTTC,CASSLNGESLKEQFF
few,TRBD2,TRBJ2-7,16,TRBV6-1,TGTGCCAGCAGTGAACAGTGGCGGGAGGCACGGTACGAGCAGTACTTC,CASSEQWREARYEQYF
once,TRBD2,TRBJ2-7,15,TRBV30,TGTGCCTGGAGTCGGGGGGGCGCCCTCTCCTACGAGCAGTACTTC,CAWSRGGALSYEQYF
-,TRBD2,TRBJ2-1,16,TRBV18,TGTGCCAGCTCACCACCGGGATCGGGGGGATGGGATGAGCAGTTCTTC,CASSPPGSGGWDEQFF
once,TRBD1,TRBJ2-7,16,TRBV2,TGTGCCAGCAGTGAAGCGTTGGGGGACAGGGCTTACGAGCAGTACTTC,CASSEALGDRAYEQYF
-,-,TRBJ1-2,14,TRBV9,TGTGCCAGCAGCGTTCAGGGATCGGGCCATGGCTACACCTTC,CASSVQGSGHGYTF
-,TRBD2,TRBJ2-2,22,TRBV4-2,TGTGCCAGCAGCCAAGGGGGCGGTCCCGGGACTAGCGGGGGCCAGAACACCGGGGAGCTGTTTTTT,CASSQGGGPGTSGGQNTGELFF
-,-,TRBJ1-6,16,TRBV10-1,TGCGCCAGCAGTGAGTATAGAAGCTCCTATAATTCACCCCTCCACTTT,CASSEYRSSYNSPLHF
once,TRBD1,TRBJ1-5,16,TRBV7-9,TGTGCCAGCAGCCTCTGGACAGGGGGCGGCAATCAGCCCCAGCATTTT,CASSLWTGGGNQPQHF
-,TRBD2,TRBJ2-2,16,TRBV5-4,TGTGCCAGCAGCTCCGGGGCTAGCGGGAACACCGGGGAGCTGTTTTTT,CASSSGASGNTGELFF
once,-,TRBJ2-7,15,TRBV29-1,TGCAGCGTTGATGCATTCGTCCCGGGATCGGACGAGCAGTACTTC,CSVDAFVPGSDEQYF
-,-,TRBJ1-3,13,TRBV30,TGTGCCCGGACAGTCAGGTCTGGAAACACCATATATTTT,CARTVRSGNTIYF
-,-,TRBJ2-7,13,TRBV7-9,TGTGCCAGCAGCCTTCTACAGGGCTACGAGCAGTACTTC,CASSLLQGYEQYF
-,TRBD1,TRBJ2-1,15,TRBV4-2,TGTGCCAGCAGCCTATCCGGGACAGGGGACCTCGAGCAGTTCTTC,CASSLSGTGDLEQFF
-,-,TRBJ1-5,14,TRBV21-1,TGTGCCAGCCCTGTTACAGGGTACAATCAGCCCCAGCATTTT,CASPVTGYNQPQHF
-,-,TRBJ2-4,13,TRBV6-6,TGTGCCAGCAATCAGGGGACCAAAAACATTCAGTACTTC,CASNQGTKNIQYF
-,-,TRBJ2-7,16,TRBV9,TGTGCCAGCAGCGTAGGCCCGATAGGGAGTAGCTACGAGCAGTACTTC,CASSVGPIGSSYEQYF
-,-,TRBJ2-7,16,TRBV15,TGTGCCACCAGCAGGGGGGGAAGGCTAAGCTCCTACGAGCAGTACTTC,CATSRGGRLSSYEQYF
few,-,TRBJ2-2,13,TRBV5-1,TGCGCCAGCAGCTTCGGGGACACCGGGGAGCTGTTTTTT,CASSFGDTGELFF
-,-,TRBJ1-1,19,TRBV7-2,TGTGCCAGCACCTCAGGGGAGGGGCCGAGGATCCTTATGAACACTGAAGCTTTCTTT,CASTSGEGPRILMNTEAFF
few,-,TRBJ2-3,11,TRBV14,TGTGCCAGCAGCCAAGATCGTACGCAGTATTTT,CASSQDRTQYF
-,TRBD2,TRBJ2-3,19,TRBV5-4,TGTGCCAGCAGCTTGGGACTAGCGGGAGGACTGGGATTCTCAGATACGCAGTATTTT,CASSLGLAGGLGFSDTQYF
-,TRBD2,TRBJ2-5,16,TRBV18,TGTGCCAGCTCAACTAGGACTAGCTCCCTTCGGGAGACCCAGTACTTC,CASSTRTSSLRETQYF
-,-,TRBJ1-4,17,TRBV9,TGTGCCAGCAGCGTAGGAGTTTTTGCAGGAACTAATGAAAAACTGTTTTTT,CASSVGVFAGTNEKLFF
-,-,TRBJ1-2,11,TRBV2,TGTGCCAGCAGTAACAGCTATGGCTACACCTTC,CASSNSYGYTF
-,TRBD2,TRBJ2-7,17,TRBV27,TGTGCCAGCAGTTTATTCTATGAGCGGGAGGTAACCTACGAGCAGTACTTC,CASSLFYEREVTYEQYF
-,-,TRBJ1-2,14,TRBV6-1,TGTGCCAGCAGTTATACGACGGGAGGGTATGGCTACACCTTC,CASSYTTGGYGYTF
-,TRBD1,TRBJ2-5,11,TRBV5-1,TGCGCCAGCAGCCAGGGGGTGACCCAGTACTTC,CASSQGVTQYF
-,-,TRBJ2-7,15,TRBV6-5,TGTGCCAGCAGTTCGAGGCAGGGGATATCCTACGAGCAGTACTTC,CASSSRQGISYEQYF
-,-,TRBJ1-3,15,TRBV4-1,TGCGCCAGCAGCCAACGGGATTCCTCTGGAAACACCATATATTTT,CASSQRDSSGNTIYF
-,TRBD2,TRBJ2-3,14,TRBV7-3,TGTGCCAGCAGCCAGAGCGGGGTGGCAGATACGCAGTATTTT,CASSQSGVADTQYF
-,-,TRBJ2-6,18,TRBV4-1,TGCGCCAGCAGCCAACCGACAGACCCCCAACGTGGGGCCAACGTCCTGACTTTC,CASSQPTDPQRGANVLTF
-,-,TRBJ1-1,13,TRBV5-6,TGTGCCAGCAGCTTCGGGAGTAGCAAAGAAGCTTTCTTT,CASSFGSSKEAFF
-,-,TRBJ1-6,13,TRBV28,TGTGCCAGCAGGGTCAGGGAGGGTTCACCCCTCCACTTT,CASRVREGSPLHF
once,-,TRBJ2-7,13,TRBV5-1,TGCGCCAGCAGCTTGGAGGCCAGGCGGGTGCAGTACTTC,CASSLEARRVQYF
-,-,TRBJ2-2,16,TRBV19,TGTGCCAGTAACCCTGAAGTAGAATGGAACACCGGGGAGCTGTTTTTT,CASNPEVEWNTGELFF
-,TRBD2,TRBJ2-1,17,TRBV2,TGTGCCAGCAGTCTCGACGATAACGCCGGGACTAAGTTCGAGCAGTTCTTC,CASSLDDNAGTKFEQFF
-,TRBD2,TRBJ2-7,15,TRBV7-8,TGTGCCAGTTCCCACTTAGCGGGATCTCCCAACGAGCAGTACTTC,CASSHLAGSPNEQYF
-,-,TRBJ1-2,14,TRBV6-6,TGTGCCAGCACACTTACCAGGGAAAACTATGGCTACACCTTC,CASTLTRENYGYTF
-,-,TRBJ2-7,13,TRBV23-1,TGCGCCAGCAAATTGCGGGATCAGTACGAGCAGTACTTC,CASKLRDQYEQYF
few,TRBD2,TRBJ2-2,14,TRBV6-5,TGTGCCAGCCTCGGGGGGTATGGCACCGGGGAGCTGTTTTTT,CASLGGYGTGELFF